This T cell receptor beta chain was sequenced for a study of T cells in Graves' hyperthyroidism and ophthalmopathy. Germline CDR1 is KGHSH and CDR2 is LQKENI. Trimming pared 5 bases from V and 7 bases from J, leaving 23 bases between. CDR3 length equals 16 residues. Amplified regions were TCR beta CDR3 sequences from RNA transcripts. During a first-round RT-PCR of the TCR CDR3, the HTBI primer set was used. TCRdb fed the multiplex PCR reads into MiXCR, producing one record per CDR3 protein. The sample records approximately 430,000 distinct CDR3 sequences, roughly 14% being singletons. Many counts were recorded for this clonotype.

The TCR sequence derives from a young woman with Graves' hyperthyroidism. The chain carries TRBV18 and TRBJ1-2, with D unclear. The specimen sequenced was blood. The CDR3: CASSTAPTGSDSGYTF. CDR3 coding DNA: TGTGCCAGCTCAACCGCCCCGACTGGAAGTGATAGTGGCTACACCTTC.